This TCR beta chain was profiled in a study of blood T cell repertoires in COVID-19. Study as a whole: The cDNA or gDNA used as material had been derived from T cells, B-cell-depleted T cells, or PBMCs.

This clone is a singleton in its sample. There are 14 residues in the CDR3. Trimming shortened V by 5 bases and J by 3 bases, and 14 bases separated the two germline ends. Germline CDR1 is SGHAT and CDR2 is FQDESV (reference sequence). The assay was immunoSEQ multiplex PCR, and TCRdb's table has in-frame clones only and misses some. The repertoire holds roughly 86,000 clones, about nine tenths seen once, with 1.5% to 2% in the top ten. The TCR sequence derives from a woman aged 45-65 years in a cohort sampled during active COVID-19. Sequencing used peripheral blood. V usage is TRBV11-1 and J usage is TRBJ2-7; D gene ambiguous. The CDR3 region is CASSQVWRNYEQYF. CDR3 in DNA: TGTGCCAGCAGCCAAGTCTGGCGGAACTACGAGCAGTACTTC. Together with reference TRBV11-1 and TRBJ2-7, the CDR3 gives the full variable domain: EAEVAQSPRYKITEKSQAVAFWCDPISGHATLYWYRQILGQGPELLVQFQDESVVDDSQLPKDRFSAERLKGVDSTLKIQPAELGDSAMYLCASSQVWRNYEQYFGPGTRLTVT.